The present entry profiles one T cell receptor (beta chain) with its context. The junction and the germline gene differ at one end; a read error may be behind it. These data come from a study of blood T cell repertoires in COVID-19. Study in general: Samples of COVID-19 (acute and convalescent) were obtained from the United States, Italy and Spain. From T cells, B-cell-depleted T cells, or PBMCs came the material, which was cDNA or gDNA.

CDR3 size: 17 residues. Germline CDR1 is MNHEY and CDR2 is SVGEGT. Original processing notes: Amplified reference gene primers provided the basis for estimating nucleated cell counts. Produced via immunoSEQ multiplex PCR; TCRdb's table is partial and in-frame only. The V and J calls and clone size come from that table; D and trimming were worked out from the DNA. The sample lists some 19,000 clones; 85% were seen once. This TCR came from a man at least 80 years old with acute or convalescent COVID-19. The V call is TRBV6-2 or TRBV6-3, the J call TRBJ1-5; D is unclear. The sequenced sample was peripheral blood. CDR3 DNA: TGTGCCAGCAGCCCCGGGAGGGCTGGTATACCGAATCAACCCCAGCATTTT. Translating gives CASSPGRAGIPNQPQHF.